These 24 T cell receptor beta chains came from one sample sequenced in a study of blood T cell repertoires in COVID-19 (dated by TCRdb to about 2020). The receptor library was made with the immunoSEQ multiplex PCR assay. The table was pulled from immuneACCESS by TCRdb, which kept in-frame rearrangements only. Such tables lose some clones; where checked, under half of the loss comes from unresolved V genes, and the rest has no known cause. The sample table lists roughly 40,000 clones, approximately 86% of them with a count of one. Clones ranked in the top ten supply around a fifth of the sample. Material for sequencing was peripheral blood. The receptors derive from a man aged 50-59 years in a cohort sampled during active COVID-19.

This clone occurred a few times. V and J are TRBV6-2 or TRBV6-3 and TRBJ2-1; possible D gene TRBD1, 5 bases. Trimming cost V 4 bases and J 3 bases, with 10 bases left between them. CDR3 length: 14 residues. CDR1 is MNHEY, CDR2 SVGEGT, per germline. CDR3: CASSFPDSYNEQFF. The CDR3 bases are TGTGCCAGCAGTTTTCCCGACAGCTACAATGAGCAGTTCTTC.

This clone appeared once. V and J are TRBV29-1 and TRBJ2-1; 10 positions match TRBD2. The CDR3 covers 16 residues. J was trimmed by 8 bases and V by 4 bases; bases with no gene match: 14. The germline gives CDR1 SQVTM, CDR2 ANQGSEA. CDR3 residues: CSVVILGLAVTDEQFF. Written as DNA, the CDR3 is TGCAGCGTTGTGATATTAGGACTAGCGGTCACGGATGAGCAGTTCTTC.

The CDR3 loop is CASSDSFRVGLYNEQFF. CDR3 bases: TGTGCCAGCAGTGACTCGTTTAGGGTGGGGCTTTACAATGAGCAGTTCTTC. V usage is TRBV6-4 and J usage is TRBJ2-1; possibly TRBD1 for D (5 bases). CDR1 is MRHNA and CDR2 is SNTAGT in the germline V gene. The CDR3 totals 17 residues. V was trimmed by 0 bases and J by 4 bases, leaving 16 bases between them.

The CDR3 here is CASSQVLFFGNQPQHF. CDR3 DNA: TGTGCCAGCAGCCAAGTCCTATTTTTTGGCAATCAGCCCCAGCATTTT. The J gene is TRBJ1-5, the V gene TRBV14; D call uncertain. Trimming stripped 1 base from V and 2 bases from J, with 12 bases between. Germline values: CDR1 SGHDN, CDR2 FVKESK. The length of the CDR3 is 16 residues.

V and J are TRBV6-5 and TRBJ1-2, with TRBD1 matching over 8 bases. Germline values: CDR1 MNHEY, CDR2 SVGAGI. The CDR3 is 14 amino acids. Trimming cost V 6 bases and J 8 bases; bases outside gene matches: 11. CDR3 sequence reads: CASRRQGIWIGYTF. In DNA form, the CDR3 reads TGTGCCAGCAGACGACAGGGGATATGGATAGGCTACACCTTC.

The chain carries TRBV24-1 and TRBJ1-1, with TRBD1 matching 11 bases. The CDR3 covers 19 residues. V lost 3 bases to trimming and J lost 3 bases; unmatched junction nucleotides: 14. Germline CDR1 and CDR2: KGHDR and SFDVKD. CDR3 DNA sequence: TGTGCCACCAGTGATCCGGATCTTAGGACAGGGGGCGCGGACACTGAAGCTTTCTTT. Translation gives CATSDPDLRTGGADTEAFF.

The V gene is TRBV5-8, the J gene TRBJ1-2; 8 nucleotides agree with TRBD1. The CDR3 length is 14 residues. Germline CDR1 is SGHTS and CDR2 is YDEGEE. V trimming: 4 bases; J trimming: 4 bases; junction bases outside the gene matches: 6. The CDR3 DNA reads as TGTGCCAGCAGCCCTAGAGACAGGGGCTATGGCTACACCTTC. Protein product: CASSPRDRGYGYTF.

This chain uses TRBV19 with TRBJ1-5; 8 bases fit TRBD1. In germline, CDR1 is LNHDA, CDR2 SQIVND (reference sequence). The CDR3 runs to 15 residues. V dropped 4 bases and J dropped 3; count of bases not matched to a gene: 5. The DNA for the CDR3 is TGTGCCAGTAGTACTTCAGGGGGCTACAATCAGCCCCAGCATTTT. Translating gives CASSTSGGYNQPQHF.

V usage is TRBV11-3 and J usage is TRBJ1-1, with 8 bases lining up with TRBD1. The CDR3 sequence is 15 residues long. With 1 base clipped from V and 1 base from J, the junction kept 2 bases outside the gene matches. The germline V gene has CDR1 SGHNT and CDR2 YENEEA. The CDR3 is CASSLAGTGNTEAFF. The CDR3 DNA follows: TGTGCCAGCAGCTTAGCTGGGACAGGGAACACTGAAGCTTTCTTT.

This clone appeared a few times. The V gene is TRBV15, the J gene TRBJ2-2, with 8 bases aligning to TRBD2. The V gene end was trimmed by 0 bases and the J gene end by 8 bases; junction bases not matched to a gene: 8. The germline gives CDR1 LNHNV, CDR2 YYDKDF (reference sequence). The CDR3 spans 16 residues. The CDR3 DNA reads TGTGCCACCAGCAGAGATTTGAGCGGGAGAAAGGGGGAGCTGTTTTTT. Its translation: CATSRDLSGRKGELFF.

CDR3 amino acids: CASSQNPSGTDTQYF. The CDR3 nucleotides read TGTGCCAGCAGCCAAAACCCTAGCGGCACAGATACGCAGTATTTT. The chain combines TRBV3-1 (or the pseudogene TRBV3-2) with TRBJ2-3; possible D gene TRBD2, 6 bases. The CDR3 runs 15 residues. Germline CDR1 is LGHDT and CDR2 is YNNKEL (reference sequence). Between the trimmed V and J ends, which lost 2 bases and 1 base, there was a span of 10 bases.

This chain links TRBV9 with TRBJ2-3; 8 nucleotides line up with TRBD2. V lost 4 bases and J lost 2; bases outside the gene matches: 6. Germline CDR1 and CDR2: SGDLS and YYNGEE. The CDR3 runs to 15 residues. The CDR3 loop is CASSLYGGATDTQYF. In DNA, the CDR3 is TGTGCCAGCAGCCTCTACGGGGGGGCCACAGATACGCAGTATTTT.

V and J are TRBV4-1 and TRBJ1-2, with unresolved D. V gave up 0 bases and J gave up 1 base, with 12 bases separating them. Germline V gene data show CDR1 as MGHRA and CDR2 as YSYEKL. This CDR3 contains 16 residues. The CDR3 loop is CASSQEEAQRNYGYTF. In DNA form, the CDR3 reads TGCGCCAGCAGCCAAGAGGAAGCCCAGCGTAACTATGGCTACACCTTC.

This chain joins TRBV15 and TRBJ2-1, with a weak D call TRBD2 (6 bases). This CDR3 region has 16 residues. V lost 1 base and J 4 bases, leaving 14 bases between the germline ends. Germline V gene lookup returns CDR1 LNHNV and CDR2 YYDKDF (reference sequence). The CDR3 coding sequence is TGTGCCACCAGCAGAGGGGGTGGGGACTTGTACAATGAGCAGTTCTTC. Protein product: CATSRGGGDLYNEQFF.

The chain couples TRBV3-1 (or the pseudogene TRBV3-2) to TRBJ2-7; TRBD1 aligns across 9 bases. V gave up 4 bases and J gave up 7 bases; unmatched junction bases: 11. There are 15 residues in the CDR3. Germline V lookup: CDR1 LGHDT, CDR2 YNNKEL (reference sequence). The CDR3 sequence is CASSPPGQGRSEQYF. CDR3 in DNA: TGTGCCAGCAGCCCACCGGGACAGGGTAGGAGTGAGCAGTACTTC.

V gene TRBV11-2 combines with J gene TRBJ1-1; TRBD1 matches 8 bases. Germline V gene sequence: CDR1 SGHAT, CDR2 FQNNGV. The CDR3 runs 16 residues. J gave up 3 bases and V 6 bases, and 12 bases lay outside the gene matches. In DNA form, the CDR3 reads TGTGCCAGCAGTTCGACAGGGGACGGTTGGGACACTGAAGCTTTCTTT. Protein product: CASSSTGDGWDTEAFF.

The chain is built from TRBV15 and TRBJ1-4, with TRBD1 matching 8 bases. The CDR3 length is 14 residues. Germline-derived CDR1 and CDR2 are LNHNV and YYDKDF (reference sequence). J gave up 6 bases and V 5 bases, and 5 bases lay outside the gene matches. This CDR3 reads CATSYDRGYEKLFF. The CDR3 bases are TGTGCCACCAGCTACGACAGGGGCTATGAAAAACTGTTTTTT.

The chain employs TRBV30 and TRBJ1-2; D is ambiguous. The CDR3 sequence is 14 residues long. V was pared by 5 bases and J by 4 bases, with 17 bases between. CDR1 and CDR2 from the germline V gene are GTSNPN and SVGIG (reference sequence). The CDR3 DNA follows: TGTGCCTGGGGGCCCGGGGAGGGATCCTATGGCTACACCTTC. It encodes CAWGPGEGSYGYTF.

This rearrangement joins TRBV9 to TRBJ1-2; D is unclear. Germline lookup yields CDR1 SGDLS and CDR2 YYNGEE. The V and J ends lost 3 bases and 5 bases respectively, with 23 bases between them. The CDR3 length is 17 residues. The CDR3 region has the DNA TGTGCCAGCAGCGCCATAGATGTCGGGTTTTGGCAGTATGGCTACACCTTC. Translation gives CASSAIDVGFWQYGYTF.

V and J are TRBV19 and TRBJ2-7; 7 nucleotides agree with TRBD2. V was clipped by 1 base and J by 0 bases; unmatched bases: 6. The CDR3 consists of 16 residues. Germline V gene data show CDR1 as LNHDA and CDR2 as SQIVND (reference sequence). The CDR3 DNA sequence: TGTGCCAGTAGTATAGTTCGGACTAGTCTCTCCTACGAGCAGTACTTC. Amino acid sequence: CASSIVRTSLSYEQYF.

This clone showed up just once. J is TRBJ2-4 and V is TRBV2; weak D call: TRBD2 (6 bases). The V end lost 3 bases, the J end lost 1 base, and 16 bases lay between the germline ends. Germline assignment: CDR1 SNHLY and CDR2 FYNNEI. The CDR3 has 17 residues. The CDR3, as DNA: TGTGCCAGCAGTGAGACTAGAAGGGGCATGGCCAAAAACATTCAGTACTTC. It specifies CASSETRRGMAKNIQYF.

The chain recombines TRBV30 with TRBJ2-7; perhaps TRBD2 as D (5 bases). Germline lookup yields CDR1 GTSNPN and CDR2 SVGIG (reference sequence). Between the trimmed V and J ends, which lost 3 bases and 6 bases, there was a span of 12 bases. CDR3 length equals 12 residues. CDR3 bases: TGTGCCTGGAGGAGGGAATCTGGCGAGCAGTACTTC. Its protein product is CAWRRESGEQYF.

The chain uses TRBV6-2 or TRBV6-3 and TRBJ2-5; TRBD2 is a possible D gene (5 bases). This CDR3 has 19 amino acids. Germline V gives CDR1 MNHEY, CDR2 SVGEGT. The V gene lost 0 bases and the J gene lost 5 bases, with 25 bases spanning the gap. The CDR3 loop reads CASSYSQIGSVGYGETQYF. The CDR3 nucleotides read TGTGCCAGCAGTTACTCCCAAATTGGTAGCGTCGGTTATGGGGAGACCCAGTACTTC.

Here the CDR3 DNA reads TGTGCCAGCAGCCAAGATCGTAGGGGGGGGAAATCCTACAATGAGCAGTTCTTC. This gives the protein CASSQDRRGGKSYNEQFF. The chain recombines TRBV14 with TRBJ2-1; D possibly corresponds to TRBD2 (7 bases). The germline gives CDR1 SGHDN, CDR2 FVKESK. The V end was cut by 0 bases, the J end by 1 base, with 16 bases between. The CDR3 is 18 amino acids.